Following are 24 T cell receptor beta chains from one sample sequenced in a study of blood T cell repertoires in COVID-19. Profiling relied on immunoSEQ multiplex PCR, and the TCRdb table lists in-frame clones only, not all of them. Altogether more than 85,000 clones are present, approximately 82% being singletons, with the ten largest covering about 3.8%. What was sequenced was peripheral blood. These TCRs come from a woman aged 80 or over with acute or convalescent COVID-19.

The CDR3 DNA follows: TGTGCCAGCAGCCCGCGACACGACAATCAGCCCCAGCATTTT. Translation: CASSPRHDNQPQHF. The V call is TRBV11-2, the J call TRBJ1-5, with D unresolved. The V end was cut by 5 bases, the J end by 3 bases, with 11 bases between. The CDR3 covers 14 residues. Germline assignment: CDR1 SGHAT and CDR2 FQNNGV.

The rearrangement uses TRBV5-5 and TRBJ1-4; TRBD1 aligns across 9 bases. The germline V gene has CDR1 SGHKS and CDR2 YYEKEE (reference sequence). CDR3 length: 15 amino acids. After removal of 3 bases from V and 7 bases from J, the junction contained 7 bases not matched to a gene. The chain's CDR3 is CASSSNRGPGEKLFF. The CDR3 DNA is TGTGCCAGCAGCTCGAACAGGGGGCCGGGTGAAAAACTGTTTTTT.

This chain connects TRBV30 to TRBJ2-5; TRBD2 matches at 16 bases. Germline lookup yields CDR1 GTSNPN and CDR2 SVGIG (reference sequence). The trim removed 4 bases at V and 5 bases at J, leaving 4 bases unmatched. There are 15 residues in the CDR3. DNA of the CDR3: TGTGCCTGGAACCAGGGACTAGCGGGGGGGGAGACCCAGTACTTC. It encodes CAWNQGLAGGETQYF.

This chain links TRBV5-6 with TRBJ2-5; D unresolved. The CDR3 has 14 amino acids. V shed 2 bases and J shed 2 bases, with 10 bases lying between them. Germline values: CDR1 SGHDT, CDR2 YYEEEE. The CDR3 protein is CASSFVGSQETQYF. For the CDR3, the DNA is TGTGCCAGCAGCTTTGTGGGCAGTCAAGAGACCCAGTACTTC.

The V and J genes are TRBV3-1 (or the pseudogene TRBV3-2) and TRBJ1-1, with D possibly matching TRBD1 (6 bases). V lost 0 bases to trimming and J lost 4 bases, with 6 bases between them. Per germline, CDR1 LGHDT and CDR2 YNNKEL (reference sequence). The CDR3 is 13 amino acids. Here the CDR3 DNA reads TGTGCCAGCAGCCAAGAAGGGGGCACTGAAGCTTTCTTT. Translation: CASSQEGGTEAFF.

This clone has a single count. The chain carries TRBV5-1 and TRBJ2-7; D possibly corresponds to TRBD2 (7 bases). Per the germline V gene, CDR1 is SGHRS and CDR2 is YFSETQ. V lost 1 base, J lost 2 bases, and 13 bases lay in between. This CDR3 has 15 amino acids. The CDR3: CASSLRGGGPYEQYF. The CDR3 DNA reads TGCGCCAGCAGCTTGAGAGGGGGAGGGCCCTACGAGCAGTACTTC.

This chain links TRBV19 with TRBJ1-6; D is unresolved. Trimming shortened V by 5 bases and J by 6 bases, and 17 bases separated the two germline ends. CDR3 size: 16 residues. Germline lookup yields CDR1 LNHDA and CDR2 SQIVND (reference sequence). The CDR3 region has the DNA TGTGCCAGTAGTCCCGCGGGCCTCACGGGTAATTCACCCCTCCACTTT. This gives the protein CASSPAGLTGNSPLHF.

This clone has a single count. The chain couples TRBV7-2 to TRBJ1-2; 11 bases line up with TRBD1. Germline CDR1 SGHTA, CDR2 FQGNSA. There are 17 residues in the CDR3. V lost 5 bases and J lost 3; bases outside the gene matches: 11. CDR3 bases: TGTGCCAGCAGCCCGAGGACAGGGGGCTTGGGTTACTATGGCTACACCTTC. It is translated as CASSPRTGGLGYYGYTF. The full variable domain, completed using reference TRBV7-2 and TRBJ1-2, is GAGVSQSPSNKVTEKGKDVELRCDPISGHTALYWYRQSLGQGLEFLIYFQGNSAPDKSGLPSDRFSAERTGGSVSTLTIQRTQQEDSAVYLCASSPRTGGLGYYGYTFGSGTRLTVV.

This chain connects TRBV2 to TRBJ1-5; D remains ambiguous. This CDR3 has 14 residues. Trimming removed 5 bases at V and 7 bases at J, with 15 bases between. In germline, CDR1 is SNHLY, CDR2 FYNNEI. For the CDR3, the DNA is TGTGCCAGCAGTCCCTCCTCCCAGGTCCAGCCCCAGCATTTT. This sequence encodes CASSPSSQVQPQHF.

This clone was recorded only once. V and J are TRBV24-1 and TRBJ1-1; 8 bases fit TRBD1. The ends lost 4 bases at V and 6 bases at J; junction bases unmatched: 12. This CDR3 has 16 residues. The V gene's germline CDR1 is KGHDR and CDR2 SFDVKD. CDR3 loop: CATSDGTGGGWAEAFF. DNA for the CDR3: TGTGCCACCAGTGACGGGACAGGAGGGGGGTGGGCTGAAGCTTTCTTT.

The chain combines TRBV5-1 with TRBJ2-2; 15 bases fit TRBD2. V shed 4 bases, J shed 2 bases, and the junction held 9 bases outside the gene matches. This CDR3 is 19 amino acids long. In germline, CDR1 is SGHRS, CDR2 YFSETQ. CDR3 nucleotide sequence: TGCGCCAGCAGCCCCTTGGGACTAGCGGGGGGCTCCAACACCGGGGAGCTGTTTTTT. Protein product: CASSPLGLAGGSNTGELFF.

This clone was counted only a few times. V is TRBV28 and J is TRBJ1-1, with a tentative D call TRBD1 (5 bases). The V end was cut by 8 bases, the J end by 5 bases, with 12 bases between. This CDR3 spans 12 amino acids. CDR1 is MDHEN and CDR2 is SYDVKM in the germline V gene. The CDR3 here is CASALGGTEAFF. DNA of the CDR3: TGTGCCAGCGCCTTGGGGGGTACTGAAGCTTTCTTT.

This clone appeared a few times. V gene TRBV19 combines with J gene TRBJ1-2; no definite D call. The CDR3 extends over 15 amino acids. Per the germline V gene, CDR1 is LNHDA and CDR2 is SQIVND (reference sequence). V was cut by 5 bases and J by 4 bases, with 17 bases left in between. In nucleotides, the CDR3 is TGTGCCAGTAGTGGTCAAAGCCCAATACTCTATGGCTACACCTTC. Protein sequence: CASSGQSPILYGYTF. The whole variable domain, filled in from reference TRBV19 and TRBJ1-2, reads DGGITQSPKYLFRKEGQNVTLSCEQNLNHDAMYWYRQDPGQGLRLIYYSQIVNDFQKGDIAEGYSVSREKKESFPLTVTSAQKNPTAFYLCASSGQSPILYGYTFGSGTRLTVV.

This clone was picked up one time. The chain has TRBV6-5 and TRBJ1-5; TRBD1 agrees at 9 bases. After removal of 4 bases from V and 5 bases from J, the junction contained 3 bases not matched to a gene. Germline V gene sequence: CDR1 MNHEY, CDR2 SVGAGI. The CDR3 consists of 14 residues. CDR3 sequence: CASSFRTGDQPQHF. CDR3 DNA sequence: TGTGCCAGCAGTTTTCGGACAGGGGATCAGCCCCAGCATTTT.

The chain uses TRBV5-3 and TRBJ2-5, with 12 bases that match TRBD2. TRBV5-3 is annotated as an ORF whose role is uncertain. Trimming cost V 4 bases and J 5 bases; bases outside gene matches: 9. The CDR3 spans 16 residues. CDR3 nucleotide sequence: TGTGCCAGAAGCCTAACGACTAGCGGGAGCGGGGAGACCCAGTACTTC. Translated: CARSLTTSGSGETQYF.

V usage is TRBV18 and J usage is TRBJ1-5, with no clear D. V was clipped by 2 bases and J by 6 bases, with 11 bases between them. The V gene's germline CDR1 is KGHSH and CDR2 LQKENI. The CDR3 loop spans 14 amino acids. The CDR3 is CASSPGQLGQPQHF. Here the CDR3 DNA reads TGTGCCAGCTCACCAGGGCAGCTCGGTCAGCCCCAGCATTTT.

The V and J genes are TRBV3-1 (or the pseudogene TRBV3-2) and TRBJ2-1; no clear D. The CDR3 contains 14 residues. Germline V gene lookup returns CDR1 LGHDT and CDR2 YNNKEL (reference sequence). With 2 bases removed from V and 4 bases from J, the gap between germline ends came to 9 bases. CDR3 amino acids: CASSQPGTYNEQFF. DNA of the CDR3: TGTGCCAGCAGCCAACCGGGTACATACAATGAGCAGTTCTTC.

This clone appeared a single time. The chain uses TRBV10-3 and TRBJ2-2, with D perhaps TRBD1 (5 bases). V dropped 10 bases and J dropped 6 bases, with 12 bases sitting between them. The CDR3 totals 12 residues. Per the germline V gene, CDR1 is ENHRY and CDR2 is SYGVKD. Written as DNA, the CDR3 is TGTGCCACGACAGACAAATCCGGGGAGCTGTTTTTT. This encodes CATTDKSGELFF.

The chain joins TRBV21-1 to TRBJ2-2; the table's D gene call, TRBD2, was not cross checked with the DNA. TRBV21-1 is a recognized pseudogene. The CDR3 is 19 amino acids. The CDR3 region is CASSSSYTGVPKNTGELFF. CDR3 nucleotides: TGTGCCAGCAGCTCATCATACACGGGGGTTCCCAAGAACACCGGGGAGCTGTTTTTT.

The chain links TRBV18 to TRBJ1-2; a possible D gene is TRBD1 (6 bases). The CDR3 is made up of 13 amino acids. Germline V gene data show CDR1 as KGHSH and CDR2 as LQKENI. V lost 8 bases, J lost 6 bases, and 16 bases lay in between. DNA of the CDR3: TGTGCCAGCACCACAATACAGGGTGATGGCTACACCTTC. This codes for CASTTIQGDGYTF.

This clone came up once. The rearrangement links TRBV27 to TRBJ2-1; no reliable D call. Per the germline V gene, CDR1 is MNHEY and CDR2 is SMNVEV (reference sequence). This CDR3 spans 14 amino acids. The germline V and J ends were trimmed by 10 bases and 4 bases, with 17 bases remaining between them. The CDR3 DNA is TGTGCCACCATGCCCCTAACAGATTACAATGAGCAGTTCTTC. It is translated as CATMPLTDYNEQFF.

The chain uses TRBV13 and TRBJ2-2, with D possibly TRBD2 on 6 matching bases. The CDR3 sequence is 17 residues long. V lost 1 base, J lost 6 bases, and 18 bases lay in between. Germline CDR1 reads PRHDT; CDR2 reads FYEKMQ (reference sequence). The CDR3 loop reads CASSLDPGGVLPGELFF. DNA for the CDR3: TGTGCCAGCAGCTTAGATCCCGGGGGAGTACTCCCCGGGGAGCTGTTTTTT. Combining the CDR3 with reference TRBV13 and TRBJ2-2 gives the whole variable domain AAGVIQSPRHLIKEKRETATLKCYPIPRHDTVYWYQQGPGQDPQFLISFYEKMQSDKGSIPDRFSAQQFSDYHSELNMSSLELGDSALYFCASSLDPGGVLPGELFFGEGSRLTVL.

The chain combines TRBV28 with TRBJ2-7, with 11 bases that match TRBD2. Germline CDR1 and CDR2: MDHEN and SYDVKM. The CDR3 covers 14 residues. Trimming removed 5 bases from V and 3 bases from J; junction bases left unmatched: 3. In DNA form, the CDR3 reads TGTGCCAGCAGTCTCGGACTAGCGGGCTACGAGCAGTACTTC. It is translated as CASSLGLAGYEQYF.

The chain recombines TRBV18 with TRBJ1-3; D is uncertain. This CDR3 is built from 15 residues. Germline V gene sequence: CDR1 KGHSH, CDR2 LQKENI. Trimming removed 3 bases from V and 0 bases from J, with 9 bases in between. CDR3 sequence (DNA): TGTGCCAGCTCACCTCCAGCAGGCTCTGGAAACACCATATATTTT. It yields the protein CASSPPAGSGNTIYF.